This is a list of T cell receptor beta chains from one sample in a study of T cell responses to AZD1222 COVID-19 vaccine. TCRdb keeps only in-frame clones here, not all; method: immunoSEQ multiplex PCR. Here the sample spans under 150,000 clones, 85% to 90% being singletons. The starting material was peripheral blood, obtained on day 0 of AZD1222 vaccination. These receptors were obtained from an adult in good health. CDR3s leave out the opening cysteine and the closing phenylalanine or tryptophan.

V: TRBV9
J: TRBJ2-1
CDR3: ASSVGSSYNEQF

V: TRBV12-3/TRBV12-4
J: TRBJ1-1
CDR3: ASTSQGSEAF

V: TRBV7-2
J: TRBJ2-3
CDR3: ASSTRTDTQY

V: TRBV28
J: TRBJ2-7
CDR3: ASITTARPYEQY

V: TRBV4-3
J: TRBJ2-5
CDR3: ASSQGGLLREGQGNWETQY

V: TRBV29-1
J: TRBJ2-3
CDR3: SVAGLPLANTDTQY

V: TRBV7-9
J: TRBJ2-1
CDR3: ASSLAPASTSEF

V: TRBV6-5
J: TRBJ2-1
CDR3: ASSYRRGSSYNEQF

V: TRBV18
J: TRBJ2-7
CDR3: ASSPRAALGGEQY

V: TRBV29-1
J: TRBJ1-3
CDR3: SVEDRGVRRNTIY